This T cell receptor (beta chain) was recovered during a study of cytomegalovirus exposure and HLA in healthy donors. J was trimmed by 4 bases and V by 6 bases; bases with no gene match: 12. CDR1 MNHEY and CDR2 SVGAGI come from the germline V gene. The CDR3 sequence is 15 residues long. In the case of this clone: The antigen is not known.

Study-wide results and caveats: The study put 150 to 200 TCR beta chains on its list as cytomegalovirus-associated. In a later analysis, donors in an Asian-associated ancestry cluster reportedly had fewer N-insertions in productive TCRs than the cohort mean.

This PCR relied on a set of 60 Vbeta primers and 13 Jbeta primers. Only in-frame clones appear in the TCRdb table, and some are missing; sequencing was by immunoSEQ multiplex PCR. The table shows fewer than 250,000 clones, with 76% occurring only once. This TCR was recovered from a man younger than 35 in good health and CMV-seronegative. Sequencing was done on a sample of PBMCs. The chain is built from TRBV6-5 and TRBJ2-7, with 7 nucleotides matching TRBD1. CDR3 sequence (DNA): TGTGCCAGCAGCACCACCGGGACAGCCCCTTACGAGCAGTACTTC. Residues: CASSTTGTAPYEQYF.